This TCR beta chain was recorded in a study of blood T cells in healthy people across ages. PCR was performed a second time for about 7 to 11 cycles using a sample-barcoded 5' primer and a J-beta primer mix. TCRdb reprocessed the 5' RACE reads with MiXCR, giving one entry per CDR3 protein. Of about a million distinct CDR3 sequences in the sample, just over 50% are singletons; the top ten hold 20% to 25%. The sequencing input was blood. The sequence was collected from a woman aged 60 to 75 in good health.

The CDR3 region has the DNA TGTGCCAGCAGCCCTGGAGGTTCGGGGGCCTACGAGCAGTACTTC. Translated: CASSPGGSGAYEQYF. V gene TRBV5-6 combines with J gene TRBJ2-7; D perhaps matches TRBD2 (6 bases). From germline, CDR1 is SGHDT and CDR2 YYEEEE. Trimming took 4 bases from V and 2 from J, leaving 16 bases between them. The CDR3 contains 15 residues.